Presented here are 5 T cell receptor beta chains from one specimen sequenced in a study of OX40 agonist ivuxolimab in advanced cancers. The library was generated by the immunoSEQ multiplex PCR assay. TCRdb took over this immuneACCESS table, retaining in-frame rearrangements with V and J assigned. Such tables are incomplete; in checked studies, under half of the missing clones stem from an unresolved V gene, and the remainder is unexplained. This sample gives about 68,000 clones in total; about 83% of them show up just once. Around 0.63% of the sample is in the top ten clones. Sequenced here: CD4+ or CD8+ T cells sorted from blood, sampled in a trial of the OX40 agonist ivuxolimab. The receptors shown here come from an adult with an advanced solid tumor such as melanoma, head and neck, liver or kidney cancer.

The V and J genes are TRBV5-1 and TRBJ1-4, with 9 nucleotides matching TRBD1. This CDR3 contains 14 residues. With 3 bases clipped from V and 7 bases from J, the junction kept 4 bases outside the gene matches. Germline CDR1 SGHRS, CDR2 YFSETQ. The CDR3, as DNA: TGCGCCAGCAGCTCGGGACAGGGCGGTGAAAAACTGTTTTTT. Translation: CASSSGQGGEKLFF.

V usage is TRBV28 and J usage is TRBJ1-2; perhaps TRBD1 as D (6 bases). Germline V gene sequence: CDR1 MDHEN, CDR2 SYDVKM. This CDR3 contains 14 residues. V lost 3 bases and J lost 4, with 12 bases in between. The CDR3 loop reads CASSLQGPPYGYTF. CDR3 DNA sequence: TGTGCCAGCAGTTTGCAGGGGCCCCCCTATGGCTACACCTTC.

The V call is TRBV18, the J call TRBJ2-5; 9 bases fit TRBD2. V lost 4 bases to trimming and J lost 1 base; unmatched junction nucleotides: 7. Germline CDR1 KGHSH, CDR2 LQKENI. The length of the CDR3 is 16 residues. This CDR3 reads CASSLLAGGIQETQYF. CDR3 nucleotide sequence: TGTGCCAGCTCACTTCTTGCGGGGGGGATCCAAGAGACCCAGTACTTC. Combining the CDR3 with reference TRBV18 and TRBJ2-5 gives the whole variable domain NAGVMQNPRHLVRRRGQEARLRCSPMKGHSHVYWYRQLPEEGLKFMVYLQKENIIDESGMPKERFSAEFPKEGPSILRIQQVVRGDSAAYFCASSLLAGGIQETQYFGPGTRLLVL.

CDR3 DNA: TGTGCCAGCAGCCCCTATAGGACTTCGGATTCACCCCTCCACTTT. This gives the protein CASSPYRTSDSPLHF. The chain recombines TRBV14 with TRBJ1-6; D not certain. Trimming cost V 4 bases and J 8 bases, with 15 bases left between them. From germline, CDR1 is SGHDN and CDR2 FVKESK. The CDR3 is 15 residues long.

The chain has TRBV7-3 and TRBJ2-3; D gene uncertain. With 5 bases removed from V and 4 bases from J, the gap between germline ends came to 10 bases. Looked up from germline, CDR1 is SGHTA and CDR2 is FQGTGA. The CDR3 is made up of 13 amino acids. CDR3 nucleotides: TGTGCCAGCAGCACCACGAAGGCAGATACGCAGTATTTT. Amino acid sequence: CASSTTKADTQYF.